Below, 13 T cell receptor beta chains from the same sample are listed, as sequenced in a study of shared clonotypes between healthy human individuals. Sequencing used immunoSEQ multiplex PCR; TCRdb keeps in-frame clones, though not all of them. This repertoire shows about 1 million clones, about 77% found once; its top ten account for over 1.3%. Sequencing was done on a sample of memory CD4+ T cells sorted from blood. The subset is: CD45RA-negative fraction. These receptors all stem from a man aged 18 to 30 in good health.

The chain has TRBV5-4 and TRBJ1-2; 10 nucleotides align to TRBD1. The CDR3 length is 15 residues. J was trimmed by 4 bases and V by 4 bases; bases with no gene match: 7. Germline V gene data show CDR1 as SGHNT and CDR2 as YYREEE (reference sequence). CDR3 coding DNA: TGTGCCAGCAGCCCGACAGGGGGCTCGGGCTATGGCTACACCTTC. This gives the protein CASSPTGGSGYGYTF.

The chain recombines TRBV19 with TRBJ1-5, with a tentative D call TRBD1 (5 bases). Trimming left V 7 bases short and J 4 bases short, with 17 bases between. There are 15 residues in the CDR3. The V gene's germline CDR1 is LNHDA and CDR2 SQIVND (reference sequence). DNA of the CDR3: TGTGCCAGTACCTCCGAGGGCAGGGAAAATCAGCCCCAGCATTTT. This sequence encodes CASTSEGRENQPQHF.

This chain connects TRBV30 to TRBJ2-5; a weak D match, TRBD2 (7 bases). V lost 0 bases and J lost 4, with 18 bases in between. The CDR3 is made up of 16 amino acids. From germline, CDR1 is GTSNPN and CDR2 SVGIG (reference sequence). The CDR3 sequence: CAWSVLLRGARETQYF. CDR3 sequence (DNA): TGTGCCTGGAGTGTACTGCTTCGGGGGGCCCGAGAGACCCAGTACTTC.

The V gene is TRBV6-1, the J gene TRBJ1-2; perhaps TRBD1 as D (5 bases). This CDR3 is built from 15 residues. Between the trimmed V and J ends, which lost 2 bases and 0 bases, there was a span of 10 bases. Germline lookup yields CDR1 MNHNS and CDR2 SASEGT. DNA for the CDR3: TGTGCCAGCAGTGAATTGTGGGGCTCTAACTATGGCTACACCTTC. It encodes CASSELWGSNYGYTF.

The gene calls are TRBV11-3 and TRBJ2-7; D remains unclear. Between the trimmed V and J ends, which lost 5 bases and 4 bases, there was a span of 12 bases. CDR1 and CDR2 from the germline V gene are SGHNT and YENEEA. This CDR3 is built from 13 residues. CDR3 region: CASSLRLVYEQYF. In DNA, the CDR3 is TGTGCCAGCAGCCTCCGTCTTGTTTACGAGCAGTACTTC.

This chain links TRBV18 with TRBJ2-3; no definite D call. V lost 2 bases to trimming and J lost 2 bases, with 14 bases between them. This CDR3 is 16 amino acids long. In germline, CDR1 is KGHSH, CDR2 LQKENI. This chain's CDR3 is CASSPGVGISTDTQYF. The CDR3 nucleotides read TGTGCCAGCTCACCAGGGGTTGGAATATCCACAGATACGCAGTATTTT.

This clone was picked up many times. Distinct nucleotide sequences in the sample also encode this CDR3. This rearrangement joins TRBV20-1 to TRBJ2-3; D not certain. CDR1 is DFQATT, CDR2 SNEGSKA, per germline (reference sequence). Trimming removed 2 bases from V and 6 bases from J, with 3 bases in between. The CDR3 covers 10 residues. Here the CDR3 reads CSARTDTQYF. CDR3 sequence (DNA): TGCAGTGCTAGAACGGATACGCAGTATTTT.

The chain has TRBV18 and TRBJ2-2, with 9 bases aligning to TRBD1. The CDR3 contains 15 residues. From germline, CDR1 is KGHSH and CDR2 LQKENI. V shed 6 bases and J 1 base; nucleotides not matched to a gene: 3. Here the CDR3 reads CASSTGQGNTGELFF. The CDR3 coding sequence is TGTGCCAGCTCTACGGGACAGGGGAACACCGGGGAGCTGTTTTTT.

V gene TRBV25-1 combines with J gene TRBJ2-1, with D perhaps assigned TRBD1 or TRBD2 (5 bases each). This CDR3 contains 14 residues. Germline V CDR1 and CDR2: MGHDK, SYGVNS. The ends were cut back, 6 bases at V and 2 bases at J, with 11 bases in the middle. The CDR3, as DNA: TGTGCCAGCAGCTGGGGACCCACCTACAATGAGCAGTTCTTC. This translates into CASSWGPTYNEQFF.

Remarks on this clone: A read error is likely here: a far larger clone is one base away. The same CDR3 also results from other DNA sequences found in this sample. This chain's CDR3 is CASRENTEAFF. The CDR3 coding sequence is TGTGCCAGCCGTGAGAACACTGAAGCTTTCTTT. This chain uses TRBV28 with TRBJ1-1; D is unclear. V shed 8 bases and J shed 1 base, with 5 bases lying between them. Germline V gene lookup returns CDR1 MDHEN and CDR2 SYDVKM. This CDR3 comprises 11 residues.

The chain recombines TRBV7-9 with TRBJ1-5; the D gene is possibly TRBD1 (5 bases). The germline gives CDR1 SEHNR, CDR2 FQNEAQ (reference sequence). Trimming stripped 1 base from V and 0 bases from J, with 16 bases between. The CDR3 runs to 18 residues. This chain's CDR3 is CASSLGASGTLSNQPQHF. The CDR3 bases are TGTGCCAGCAGCTTAGGAGCTTCCGGGACTCTTAGCAATCAGCCCCAGCATTTT. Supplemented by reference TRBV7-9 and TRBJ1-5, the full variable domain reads DTGVSQNPRHKITKRGQNVTFRCDPISEHNRLYWYRQTLGQGPEFLTYFQNEAQLEKSRLLSDRFSAERPKGSFSTLEIQRTEQGDSAMYLCASSLGASGTLSNQPQHFGDGTRLSIL.

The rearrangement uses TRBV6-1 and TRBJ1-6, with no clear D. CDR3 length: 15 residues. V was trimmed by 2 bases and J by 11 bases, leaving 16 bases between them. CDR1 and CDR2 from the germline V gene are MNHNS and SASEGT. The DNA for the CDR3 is TGTGCCAGCAGTGAAACCCTTCGCGGGTTTACACCCCTCCACTTT. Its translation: CASSETLRGFTPLHF.

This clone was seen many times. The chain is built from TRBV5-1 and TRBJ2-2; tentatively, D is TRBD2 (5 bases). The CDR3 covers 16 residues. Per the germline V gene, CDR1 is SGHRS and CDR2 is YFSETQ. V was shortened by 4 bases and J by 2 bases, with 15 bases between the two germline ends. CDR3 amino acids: CASSPRGSGNTGELFF. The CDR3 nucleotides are TGCGCCAGCAGCCCGAGAGGAAGCGGCAACACCGGGGAGCTGTTTTTT.